The sequence of this T cell receptor beta chain was determined in a study of blood T cell repertoires in COVID-19. Study-level information: COVID-19 samples from acute and convalescent phases originated in the United States, Italy and Spain.

Per germline, CDR1 MNHEY and CDR2 SMNVEV (reference sequence). The CDR3 extends over 12 amino acids. The V end was cut by 8 bases, the J end by 4 bases, with 11 bases between. Here immunoSEQ multiplex PCR was the method, and the copy in TCRdb shows in-frame clones only, minus some. The table records tens of thousands of clones, about four fifths of them present only once. The rearrangement joins TRBV27 to TRBJ1-1, with D maybe TRBD1 (5 bases). What was sequenced was peripheral blood. The TCR originated in a human donor in a cohort sampled during active COVID-19. The CDR3 loop reads CASRTRVTEAFF. The CDR3 DNA follows: TGTGCCAGCCGGACACGGGTCACTGAAGCTTTCTTT.